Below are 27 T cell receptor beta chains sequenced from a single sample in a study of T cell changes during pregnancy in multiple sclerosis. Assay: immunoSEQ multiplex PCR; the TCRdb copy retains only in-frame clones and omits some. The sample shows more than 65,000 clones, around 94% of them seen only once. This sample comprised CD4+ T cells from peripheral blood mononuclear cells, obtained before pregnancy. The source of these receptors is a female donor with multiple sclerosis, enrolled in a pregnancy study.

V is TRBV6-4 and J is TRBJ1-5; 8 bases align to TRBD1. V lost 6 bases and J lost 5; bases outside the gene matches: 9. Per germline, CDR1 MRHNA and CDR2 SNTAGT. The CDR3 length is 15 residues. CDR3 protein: CASSPQGGSHQPQHF. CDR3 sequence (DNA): TGTGCCAGCAGCCCACAGGGGGGATCCCATCAGCCCCAGCATTTT.

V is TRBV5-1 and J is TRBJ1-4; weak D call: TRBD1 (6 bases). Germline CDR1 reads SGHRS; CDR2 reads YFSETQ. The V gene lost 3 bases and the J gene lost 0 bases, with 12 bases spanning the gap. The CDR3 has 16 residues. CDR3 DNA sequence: TGCGCCAGCAGCTCGGACAGCCCTGCAACTAATGAAAAACTGTTTTTT. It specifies CASSSDSPATNEKLFF. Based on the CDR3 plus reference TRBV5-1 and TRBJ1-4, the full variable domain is KAGVTQTPRYLIKTRGQQVTLSCSPISGHRSVSWYQQTPGQGLQFLFEYFSETQRNKGNFPGRFSGRQFSNSRSEMNVSTLELGDSALYLCASSSDSPATNEKLFFGSGTQLSVL.

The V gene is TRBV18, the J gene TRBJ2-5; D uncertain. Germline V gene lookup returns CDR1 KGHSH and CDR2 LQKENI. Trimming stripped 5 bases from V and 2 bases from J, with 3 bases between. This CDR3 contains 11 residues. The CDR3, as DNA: TGTGCCAGCTCATCACAAGAGACCCAGTACTTC. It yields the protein CASSSQETQYF.

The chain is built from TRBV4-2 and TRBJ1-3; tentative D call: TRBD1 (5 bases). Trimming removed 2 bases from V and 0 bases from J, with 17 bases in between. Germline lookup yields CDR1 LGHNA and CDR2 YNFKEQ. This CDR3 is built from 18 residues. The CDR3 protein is CASSQTGGGSLSGNTIYF. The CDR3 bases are TGTGCCAGCAGCCAAACTGGGGGAGGGTCTCTCTCTGGAAACACCATATATTTT.

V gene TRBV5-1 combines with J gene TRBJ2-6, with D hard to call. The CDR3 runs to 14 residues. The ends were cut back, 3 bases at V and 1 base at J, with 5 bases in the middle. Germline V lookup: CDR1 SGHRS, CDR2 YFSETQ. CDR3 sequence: CASSWSSGANVLTF. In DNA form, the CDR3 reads TGCGCCAGCAGCTGGAGTTCTGGGGCCAACGTCCTGACTTTC.

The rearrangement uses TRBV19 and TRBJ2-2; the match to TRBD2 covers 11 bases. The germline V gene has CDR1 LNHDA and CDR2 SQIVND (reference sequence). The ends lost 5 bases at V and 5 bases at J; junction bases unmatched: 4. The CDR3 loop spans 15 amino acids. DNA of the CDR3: TGTGCCAGTAGTGTACTAGCGGGAGTGACCGGGGAGCTGTTTTTT. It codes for CASSVLAGVTGELFF. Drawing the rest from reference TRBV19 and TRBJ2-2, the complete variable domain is DGGITQSPKYLFRKEGQNVTLSCEQNLNHDAMYWYRQDPGQGLRLIYYSQIVNDFQKGDIAEGYSVSREKKESFPLTVTSAQKNPTAFYLCASSVLAGVTGELFFGEGSRLTVL.

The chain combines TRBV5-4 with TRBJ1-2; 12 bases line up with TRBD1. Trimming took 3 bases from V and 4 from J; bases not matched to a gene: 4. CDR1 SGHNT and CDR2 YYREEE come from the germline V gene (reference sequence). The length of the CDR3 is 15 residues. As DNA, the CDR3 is TGTGCCAGCAGCTCCGGGACAGGGGGCTTCTATGGCTACACCTTC. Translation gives CASSSGTGGFYGYTF.

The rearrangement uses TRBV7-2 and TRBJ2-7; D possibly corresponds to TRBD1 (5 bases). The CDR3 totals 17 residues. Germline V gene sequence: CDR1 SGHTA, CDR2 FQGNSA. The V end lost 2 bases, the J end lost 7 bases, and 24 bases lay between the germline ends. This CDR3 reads CASSLWGRSGLREEQYF. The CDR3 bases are TGTGCCAGCAGCTTATGGGGCAGGAGTGGTCTACGTGAGGAGCAGTACTTC.

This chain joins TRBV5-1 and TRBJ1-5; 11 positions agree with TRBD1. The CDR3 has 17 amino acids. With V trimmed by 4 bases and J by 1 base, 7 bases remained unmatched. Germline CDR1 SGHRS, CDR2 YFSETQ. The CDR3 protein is CASSPGQGARSNQPQHF. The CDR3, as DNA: TGCGCCAGCAGCCCCGGACAGGGGGCGCGGAGCAATCAGCCCCAGCATTTT.

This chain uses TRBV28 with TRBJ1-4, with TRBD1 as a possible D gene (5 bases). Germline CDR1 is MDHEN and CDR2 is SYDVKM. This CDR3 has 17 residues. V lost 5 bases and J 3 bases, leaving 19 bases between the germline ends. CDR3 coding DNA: TGTGCCAGCAGTCGGGACCTACGCGGGAGATCTAATGAAAAACTGTTTTTT. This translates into CASSRDLRGRSNEKLFF.

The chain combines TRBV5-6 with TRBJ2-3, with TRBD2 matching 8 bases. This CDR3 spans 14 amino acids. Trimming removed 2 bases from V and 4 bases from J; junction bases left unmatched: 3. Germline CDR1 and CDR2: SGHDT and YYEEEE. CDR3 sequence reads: CASSFRGGPDTQYF. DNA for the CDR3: TGTGCCAGCAGCTTCCGGGGGGGTCCAGATACGCAGTATTTT.

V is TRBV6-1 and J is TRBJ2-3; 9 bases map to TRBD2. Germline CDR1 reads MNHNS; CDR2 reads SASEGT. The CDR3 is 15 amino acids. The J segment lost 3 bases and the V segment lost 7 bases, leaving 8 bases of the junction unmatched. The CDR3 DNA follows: TGTGCCAGCACCAGTTTAGCGGGAGAAACAGATACGCAGTATTTT. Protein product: CASTSLAGETDTQYF.

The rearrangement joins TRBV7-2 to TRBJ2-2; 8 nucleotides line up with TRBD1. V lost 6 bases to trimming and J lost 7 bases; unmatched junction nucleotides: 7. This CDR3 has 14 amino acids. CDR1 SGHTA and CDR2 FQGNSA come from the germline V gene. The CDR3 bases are TGTGCCAGCAGGACCCCAGGGGGCGGCGGGGAGCTGTTTTTT. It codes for CASRTPGGGGELFF.

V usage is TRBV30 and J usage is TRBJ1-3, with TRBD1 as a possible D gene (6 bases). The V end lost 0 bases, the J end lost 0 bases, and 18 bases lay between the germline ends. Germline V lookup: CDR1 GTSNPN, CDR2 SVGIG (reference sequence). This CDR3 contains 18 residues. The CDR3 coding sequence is TGTGCCTGGAGTGTACAGGGTTCAGGGGTAATCTCTGGAAACACCATATATTTT. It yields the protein CAWSVQGSGVISGNTIYF.

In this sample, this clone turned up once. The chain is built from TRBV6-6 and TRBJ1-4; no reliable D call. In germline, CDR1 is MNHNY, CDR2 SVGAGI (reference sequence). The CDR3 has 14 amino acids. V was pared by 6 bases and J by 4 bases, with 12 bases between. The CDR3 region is CASRPAGGNEKLFF. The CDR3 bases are TGTGCCAGCAGGCCCGCGGGAGGTAATGAAAAACTGTTTTTT.

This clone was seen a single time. The CDR3 region is CASSSSGRDNEQFF. In DNA form, the CDR3 reads TGTGCCAGCAGCTCTAGCGGGAGGGACAATGAGCAGTTCTTC. J is TRBJ2-1 and V is TRBV7-8, with 12 bases that match TRBD2. V lost 4 bases and J lost 5; bases outside the gene matches: 0. There are 14 residues in the CDR3. In germline, CDR1 is SGHVS, CDR2 FQNEAQ.

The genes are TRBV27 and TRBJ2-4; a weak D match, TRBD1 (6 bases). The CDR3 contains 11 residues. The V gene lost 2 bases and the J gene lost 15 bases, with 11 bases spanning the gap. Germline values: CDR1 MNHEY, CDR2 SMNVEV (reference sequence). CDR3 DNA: TGTGCCAGCAGTTTAGGGGGCCGGGTGTACTTC. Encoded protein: CASSLGGRVYF.

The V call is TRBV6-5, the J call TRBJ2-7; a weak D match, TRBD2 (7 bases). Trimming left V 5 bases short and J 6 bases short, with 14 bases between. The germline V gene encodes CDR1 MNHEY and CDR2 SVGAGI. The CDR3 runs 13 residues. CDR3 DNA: TGTGCCAGCAGTAAGGGGGAGGGGGGCGAGCAGTACTTC. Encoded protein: CASSKGEGGEQYF.

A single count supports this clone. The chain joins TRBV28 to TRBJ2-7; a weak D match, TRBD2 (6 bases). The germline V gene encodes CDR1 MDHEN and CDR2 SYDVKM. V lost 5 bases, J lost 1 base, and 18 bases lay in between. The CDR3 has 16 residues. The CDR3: CASSRLGAGRSYEQYF. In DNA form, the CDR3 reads TGTGCCAGCAGTCGCCTAGGCGCAGGGAGGTCCTACGAGCAGTACTTC.

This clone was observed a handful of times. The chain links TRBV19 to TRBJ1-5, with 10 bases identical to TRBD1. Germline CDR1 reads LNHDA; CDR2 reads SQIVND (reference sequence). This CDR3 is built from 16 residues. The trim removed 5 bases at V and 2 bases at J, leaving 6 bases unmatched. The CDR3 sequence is CASSFLGTGGNQPQHF. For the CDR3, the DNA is TGTGCCAGTAGTTTTCTTGGGACAGGGGGCAATCAGCCCCAGCATTTT.

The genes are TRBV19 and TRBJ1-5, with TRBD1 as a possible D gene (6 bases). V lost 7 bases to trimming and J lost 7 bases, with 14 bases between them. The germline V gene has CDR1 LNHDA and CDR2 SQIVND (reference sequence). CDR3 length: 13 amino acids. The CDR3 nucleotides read TGTGCCAGTAAAGTACAGGGAGGGCAGCCCCAGCATTTT. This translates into CASKVQGGQPQHF.

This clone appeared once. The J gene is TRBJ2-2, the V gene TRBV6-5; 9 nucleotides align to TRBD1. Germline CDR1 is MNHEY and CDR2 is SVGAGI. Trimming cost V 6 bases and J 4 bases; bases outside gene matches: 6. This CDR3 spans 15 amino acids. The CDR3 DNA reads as TGTGCCAGCAGCCGGGGGACAGGGCTCACCGGGGAGCTGTTTTTT. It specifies CASSRGTGLTGELFF.

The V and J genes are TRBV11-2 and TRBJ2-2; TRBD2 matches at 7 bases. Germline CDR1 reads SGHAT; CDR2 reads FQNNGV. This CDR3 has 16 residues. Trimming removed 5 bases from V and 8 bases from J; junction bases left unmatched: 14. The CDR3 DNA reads TGTGCCAGCAGCAACCTACTAGCGACGGAATTGGGGGAGCTGTTTTTT. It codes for CASSNLLATELGELFF.

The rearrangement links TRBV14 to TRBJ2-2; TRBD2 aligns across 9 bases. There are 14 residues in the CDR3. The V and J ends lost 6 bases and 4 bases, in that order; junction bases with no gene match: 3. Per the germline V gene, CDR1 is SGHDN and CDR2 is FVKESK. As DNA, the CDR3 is TGTGCCAGCAGGGCTAGCGGGGTCACCGGGGAGCTGTTTTTT. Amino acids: CASRASGVTGELFF.

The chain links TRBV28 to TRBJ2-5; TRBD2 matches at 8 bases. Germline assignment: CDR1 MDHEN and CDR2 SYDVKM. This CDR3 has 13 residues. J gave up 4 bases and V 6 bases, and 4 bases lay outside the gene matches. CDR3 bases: TGTGCCAGCAGCTTAGCGGGACGAGAGACCCAGTACTTC. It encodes CASSLAGRETQYF.

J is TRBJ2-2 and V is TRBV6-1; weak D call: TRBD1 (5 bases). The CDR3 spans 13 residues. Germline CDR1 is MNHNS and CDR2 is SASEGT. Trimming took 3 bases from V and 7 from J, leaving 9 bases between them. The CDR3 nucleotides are TGTGCCAGCAGTGATCAGGGAATCGGGGAGCTGTTTTTT. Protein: CASSDQGIGELFF.

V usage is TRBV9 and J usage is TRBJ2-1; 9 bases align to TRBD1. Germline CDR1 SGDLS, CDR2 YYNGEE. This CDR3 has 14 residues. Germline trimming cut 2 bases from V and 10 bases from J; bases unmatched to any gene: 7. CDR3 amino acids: CASSVGGQGYEQFF. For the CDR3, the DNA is TGTGCCAGCAGCGTGGGGGGACAGGGTTACGAGCAGTTCTTC.